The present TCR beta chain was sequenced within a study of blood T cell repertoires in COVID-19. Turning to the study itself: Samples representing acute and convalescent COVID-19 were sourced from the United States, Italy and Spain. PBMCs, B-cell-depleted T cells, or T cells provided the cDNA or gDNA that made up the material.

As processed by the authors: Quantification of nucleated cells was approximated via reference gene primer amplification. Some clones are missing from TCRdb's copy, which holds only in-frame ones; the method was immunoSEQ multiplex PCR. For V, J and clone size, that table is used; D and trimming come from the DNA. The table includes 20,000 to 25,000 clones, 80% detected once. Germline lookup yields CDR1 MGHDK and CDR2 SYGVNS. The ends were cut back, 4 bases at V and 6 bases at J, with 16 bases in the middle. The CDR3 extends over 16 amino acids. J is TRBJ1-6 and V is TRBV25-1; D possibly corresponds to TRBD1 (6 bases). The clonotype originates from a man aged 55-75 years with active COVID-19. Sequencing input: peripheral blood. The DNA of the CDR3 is TGTGCCAGCAGTGGGTTACAACAGGGACGTAATTCACCCCTCCACTTT. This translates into CASSGLQQGRNSPLHF. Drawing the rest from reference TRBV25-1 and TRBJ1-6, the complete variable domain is EADIYQTPRYLVIGTGKKITLECSQTMGHDKMYWYQQDPGMELHLIHYSYGVNSTEKGDLSSESTVSRIRTEHFPLTLESARPSHTSQYLCASSGLQQGRNSPLHFGNGTRLTVT.